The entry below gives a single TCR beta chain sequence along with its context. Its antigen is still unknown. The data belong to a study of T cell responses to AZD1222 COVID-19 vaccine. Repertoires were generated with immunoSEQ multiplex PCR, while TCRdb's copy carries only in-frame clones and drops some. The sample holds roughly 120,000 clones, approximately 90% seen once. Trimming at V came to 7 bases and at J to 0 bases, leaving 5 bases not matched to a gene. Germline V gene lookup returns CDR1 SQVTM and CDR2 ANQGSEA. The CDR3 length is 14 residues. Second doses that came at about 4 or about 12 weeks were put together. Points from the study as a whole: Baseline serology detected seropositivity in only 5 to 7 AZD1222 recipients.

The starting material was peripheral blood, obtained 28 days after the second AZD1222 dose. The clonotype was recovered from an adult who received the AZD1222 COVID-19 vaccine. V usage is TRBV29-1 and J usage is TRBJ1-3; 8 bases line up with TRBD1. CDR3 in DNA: TGCAGCGCGGGGACAGGAGGCTCTGGAAACACCATATATTTT. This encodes CSAGTGGSGNTIYF.